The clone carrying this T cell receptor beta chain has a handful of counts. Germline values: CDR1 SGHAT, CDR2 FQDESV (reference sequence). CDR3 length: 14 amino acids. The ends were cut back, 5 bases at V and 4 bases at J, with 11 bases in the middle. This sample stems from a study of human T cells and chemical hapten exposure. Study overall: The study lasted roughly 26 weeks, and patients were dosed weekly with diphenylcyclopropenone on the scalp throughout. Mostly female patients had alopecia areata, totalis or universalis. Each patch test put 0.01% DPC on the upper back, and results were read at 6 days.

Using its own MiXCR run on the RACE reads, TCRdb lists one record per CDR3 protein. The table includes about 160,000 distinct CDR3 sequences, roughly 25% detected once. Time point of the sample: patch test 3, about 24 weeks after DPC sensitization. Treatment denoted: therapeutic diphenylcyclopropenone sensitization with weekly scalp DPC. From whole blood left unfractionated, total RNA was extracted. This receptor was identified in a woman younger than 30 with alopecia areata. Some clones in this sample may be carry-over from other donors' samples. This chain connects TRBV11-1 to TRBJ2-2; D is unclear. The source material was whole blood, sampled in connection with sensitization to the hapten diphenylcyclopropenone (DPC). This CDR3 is CASSKQLATGELFF. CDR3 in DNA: TGTGCCAGCAGCAAACAGCTGGCCACCGGGGAGCTGTTTTTT.